This T cell receptor beta chain was sequenced for a study of identical twins. Study conclusions and caveats: Insertions were fewer in abundant cord blood beta clonotypes, whereas memory repertoires showed none of this pattern.

This clonotype has just a few counts. As yet, its antigen is unknown. TCRdb re-called the 5' RACE reads through MiXCR, storing one row per CDR3 protein. The sample holds about 390,000 distinct CDR3 sequences, roughly 9% seen once. The V segment lost 2 bases and the J segment 0 bases; nucleotides outside the gene matches: 3. The CDR3 length is 17 residues. Germline V lookup: CDR1 SGHRS, CDR2 YFSETQ. Sequencing was carried out using naive T cells sorted from blood. The sequence derives from a woman between 50 and 59 years old in good health. The chain is built from TRBV5-1 and TRBJ2-1; 12 bases agree with TRBD2. This CDR3 reads CASSFRTSGVSYNEQFF. The CDR3 nucleotides read TGCGCCAGCAGCTTCCGGACTAGCGGGGTCTCCTACAATGAGCAGTTCTTC.